This T cell receptor (beta chain) was retrieved from a study of blood T cell repertoires in COVID-19. Across the whole study: Donors in the United States, Italy and Spain gave samples during acute or convalescent COVID-19.

Using immunoSEQ multiplex PCR, the repertoire was profiled, and TCRdb retains in-frame clones only, with some absent. The data contain roughly 250,000 clones, 86% of them singletons. Germline CDR1 reads SGHNT; CDR2 reads YYREEE (reference sequence). This CDR3 spans 13 amino acids. V was pared by 0 bases and J by 5 bases, with 8 bases between. The receptor's source is a woman between 35 and 50 years old with acute COVID-19. The chain combines TRBV5-4 with TRBJ1-2; D is ambiguous. Sequences were obtained from PBMCs or T cells enriched from blood (not recorded which). The CDR3 DNA sequence: TGTGCCAGCAGCTTGGCAGGTGGATATGGCTACACCTTC. Its translation is CASSLAGGYGYTF.